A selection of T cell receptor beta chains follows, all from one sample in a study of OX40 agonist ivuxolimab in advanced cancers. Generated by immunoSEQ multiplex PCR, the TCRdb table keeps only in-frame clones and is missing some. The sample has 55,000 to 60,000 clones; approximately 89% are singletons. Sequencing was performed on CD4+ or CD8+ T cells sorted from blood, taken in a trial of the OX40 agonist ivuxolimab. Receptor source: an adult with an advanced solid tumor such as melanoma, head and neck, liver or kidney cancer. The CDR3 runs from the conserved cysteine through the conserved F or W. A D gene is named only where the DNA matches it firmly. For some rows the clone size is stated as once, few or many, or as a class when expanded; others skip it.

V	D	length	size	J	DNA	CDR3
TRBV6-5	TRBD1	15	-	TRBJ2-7	TGTGCCAGCAGTTCTGACAGGGGGGTCTCCTACGAGCAGTACTTC	CASSSDRGVSYEQYF
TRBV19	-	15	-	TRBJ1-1	TGTGCCAGTAGTATTATAGGGCCCGCGAACACTGAAGCTTTCTTT	CASSIIGPANTEAFF
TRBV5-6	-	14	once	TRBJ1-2	TGTGCCAGCAGCTTGGATGTACATAACTATGGCTACACCTTC	CASSLDVHNYGYTF
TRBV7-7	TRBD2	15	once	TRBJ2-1	TGTGCTAGCAGCTTACGGCTAGCGGGAGTCTATGAGCAGTTCTTC	CASSLRLAGVYEQFF
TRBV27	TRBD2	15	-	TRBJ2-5	TGTGCCAGCAGTCGGACTAGCGGCTCCCAAGAGACCCAGTACTTC	CASSRTSGSQETQYF
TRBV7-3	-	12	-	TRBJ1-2	TGTGCCAGCAGCTCTGAGGGTATGGTTAAGACCTTC	CASSSEGMVKTF
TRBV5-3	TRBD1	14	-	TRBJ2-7	TGTGCCAGAAGCCGGGGACAGGGGGCAGGTGAGCAGTACTTC	CARSRGQGAGEQYF
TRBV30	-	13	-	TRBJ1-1	TGTGCCTGGAGCGGTCAGTCCAACACTGAAGCTTTCTTT	CAWSGQSNTEAFF
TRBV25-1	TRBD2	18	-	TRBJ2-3	TGTGCCAGCAGTGATTCTTGGGGGACGGGACTAGTAACAGATACGCAGTATTTT	CASSDSWGTGLVTDTQYF
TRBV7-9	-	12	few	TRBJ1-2	TGTGCCAGCAGCTCCAGTGGAGGCGGCTACACCTTC	CASSSSGGGYTF
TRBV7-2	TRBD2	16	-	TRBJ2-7	TGTGCCAGCAGCCCACAGACCGGGACTAGAGGCATCGGGCAGTACTTC	CASSPQTGTRGIGQYF
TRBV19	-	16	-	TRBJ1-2	TGTGCCAGTAGTATCCGGGAGGGCTCCCATGGGTATGGCTACACCTTC	CASSIREGSHGYGYTF
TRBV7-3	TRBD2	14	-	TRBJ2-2	TGTGCCAGCGCCGGGACGGGAGGATCCGGGGAGCTGTTTTTT	CASAGTGGSGELFF
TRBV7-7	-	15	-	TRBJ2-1	TGTGCTAGCAGCGTAAGCAGAGATACCTACAATGAGCAGTTCTTC	CASSVSRDTYNEQFF
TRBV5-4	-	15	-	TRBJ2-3	TGTGCCAGCAGTAATGGGGCTTCTAGCACAGATACGCAGTATTTT	CASSNGASSTDTQYF
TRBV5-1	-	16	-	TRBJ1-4	TGCGCCAGCAGCTTGGGACAGACTACAACTAATGAAAAACTGTTTTTT	CASSLGQTTTNEKLFF
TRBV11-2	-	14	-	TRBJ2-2	TGTGCCAGCAGCTTAGTTGCGAACACCGGGGAGCTGTTTTTT	CASSLVANTGELFF
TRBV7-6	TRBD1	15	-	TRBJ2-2	TGTGCCAGCAGCTTTGGACAGGGGAGATCCGGGGAGCTGTTTTTT	CASSFGQGRSGELFF
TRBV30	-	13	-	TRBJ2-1	TGTGCCTGGAGTGTATTATCGCCCAATGAGCAGTTCTTC	CAWSVLSPNEQFF
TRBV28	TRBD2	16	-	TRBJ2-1	TGTGCCAGCAGTCCCAAGGTAGCGGGAGCTAGAAATGAGCAGTTCTTC	CASSPKVAGARNEQFF
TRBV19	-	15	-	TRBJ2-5	TGTGCCAGTAGTATAGATGCGAGGGGACAAGAGACCCAGTACTTC	CASSIDARGQETQYF
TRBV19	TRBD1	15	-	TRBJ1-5	TGTGCCAGTAATCGGGACAGGGGAGAATTTCAGCCCCAGCATTTT	CASNRDRGEFQPQHF
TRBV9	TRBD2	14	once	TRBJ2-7	TGTGCCAGCAGTAGGACTAGCGGTTCCCACGAGCAGTACTTC	CASSRTSGSHEQYF
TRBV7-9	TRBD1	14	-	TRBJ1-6	TGTGCCAGCAGACACGACAGGGGGACTTCACCCCTCCACTTT	CASRHDRGTSPLHF
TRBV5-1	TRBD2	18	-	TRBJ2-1	TGCGCCAGCAGCTTGGCCCATACTAGCGGGAGGGCCGTCGATGAGCAGTTCTTC	CASSLAHTSGRAVDEQFF
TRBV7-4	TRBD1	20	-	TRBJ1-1	TGTGCCAGCAGCTTAGGGGGGACAGGGCCGGGGCCGACTGACAACACTGAAGCTTTCTTT	CASSLGGTGPGPTDNTEAFF
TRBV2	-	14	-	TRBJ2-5	TGTGCCAGCAGTCCCTATGTCTCACAAGAGACCCAGTACTTC	CASSPYVSQETQYF
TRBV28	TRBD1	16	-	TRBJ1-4	TGTGCCAGCAGTCTCTCCGGGACAGGGCCTAATGAAAAACTGTTTTTT	CASSLSGTGPNEKLFF
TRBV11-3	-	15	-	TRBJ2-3	TGTGCCAGCAGCCGGACGGGGGCTTCCACAGATACGCAGTATTTT	CASSRTGASTDTQYF